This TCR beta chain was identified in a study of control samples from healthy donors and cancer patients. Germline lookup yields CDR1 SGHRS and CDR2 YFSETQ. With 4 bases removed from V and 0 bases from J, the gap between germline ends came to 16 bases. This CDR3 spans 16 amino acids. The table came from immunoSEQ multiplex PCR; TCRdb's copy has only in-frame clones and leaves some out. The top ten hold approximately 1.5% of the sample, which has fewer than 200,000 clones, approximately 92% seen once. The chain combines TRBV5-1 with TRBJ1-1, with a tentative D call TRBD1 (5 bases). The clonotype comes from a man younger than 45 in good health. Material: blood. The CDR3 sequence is CASSPWDEILNTEAFF. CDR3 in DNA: TGCGCCAGCAGCCCCTGGGACGAGATCTTGAACACTGAAGCTTTCTTT.